This TCR beta chain came from a study of T cell responses to AZD1222 COVID-19 vaccine. Produced via immunoSEQ multiplex PCR; TCRdb's table is partial and in-frame only. This sample has 120,000 to 150,000 clones; just over 90% occur once, and the top ten carry less than 3.5%. The study's findings and limits: Nearly half of the spike-specific TCRs reportedly recognize variant regions that carry no mutations. The study found Spike-specific TCR breadth and depth rose after two AZD1222 doses.

CDR3 length: 18 amino acids. The germline V gene has CDR1 MDHEN and CDR2 SYDVKM. Trimming removed 3 bases at V and 0 bases at J, with 18 bases between. This clone was seen once. What it recognizes is unknown. Sequences were derived from peripheral blood, sampled on day 0 of MenACWY control vaccination. The chain couples TRBV28 to TRBJ1-5; D remains unclear. The clonotype comes from an adult in good health. CDR3 nucleotides: TGTGCCAGCAGTTTTGACGGGCGGTGGGGATATAGCAATCAGCCCCAGCATTTT. The encoded protein is CASSFDGRWGYSNQPQHF.